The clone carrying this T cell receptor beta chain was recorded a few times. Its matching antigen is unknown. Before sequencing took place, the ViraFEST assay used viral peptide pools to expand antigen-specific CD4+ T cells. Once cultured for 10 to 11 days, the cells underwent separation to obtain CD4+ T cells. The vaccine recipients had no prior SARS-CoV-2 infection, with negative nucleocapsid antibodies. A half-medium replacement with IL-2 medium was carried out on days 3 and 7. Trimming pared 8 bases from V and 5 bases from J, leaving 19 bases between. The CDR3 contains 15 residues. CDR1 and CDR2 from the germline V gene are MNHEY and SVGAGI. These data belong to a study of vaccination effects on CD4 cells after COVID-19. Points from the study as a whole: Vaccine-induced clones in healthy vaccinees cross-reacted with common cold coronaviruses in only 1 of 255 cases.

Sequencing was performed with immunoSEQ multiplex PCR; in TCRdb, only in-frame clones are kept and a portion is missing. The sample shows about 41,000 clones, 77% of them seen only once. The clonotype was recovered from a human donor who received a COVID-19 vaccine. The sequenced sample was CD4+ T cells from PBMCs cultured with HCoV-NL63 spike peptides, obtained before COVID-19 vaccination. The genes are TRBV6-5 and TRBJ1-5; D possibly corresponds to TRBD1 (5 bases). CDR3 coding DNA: TGTGCCAGCCATGCCTACGTTACAGGCGATCAGCCCCAGCATTTT. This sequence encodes CASHAYVTGDQPQHF.